This T cell receptor (beta chain) originates from a study of blood T cell repertoires in COVID-19. Study in general: Samples came from the United States, Italy and Spain, spanning acute and convalescent COVID-19. In each case, the material was cDNA or gDNA derived from T cells, B-cell-depleted T cells, or PBMCs.

Data came from immunoSEQ multiplex PCR; TCRdb stores just in-frame clones and leaves some out. Here the sample spans fewer than 450,000 clones, approximately 91% being singletons. The CDR3 is 17 amino acids. The germline V gene has CDR1 MGHDK and CDR2 SYGVNS. V was shortened by 3 bases and J by 1 base, with 17 bases between the two germline ends. The chain is built from TRBV25-1 and TRBJ2-3; a weak D match, TRBD2 (8 bases). The clonotype was recovered from a woman aged 35 to 49 with acute COVID-19. The sample taken for sequencing was PBMCs or T cells enriched from blood (not recorded which). The CDR3 protein is CASSDNRGSGGTDTQYF. The CDR3 nucleotides are TGTGCCAGCAGTGACAACAGGGGTAGCGGGGGCACAGATACGCAGTATTTT.